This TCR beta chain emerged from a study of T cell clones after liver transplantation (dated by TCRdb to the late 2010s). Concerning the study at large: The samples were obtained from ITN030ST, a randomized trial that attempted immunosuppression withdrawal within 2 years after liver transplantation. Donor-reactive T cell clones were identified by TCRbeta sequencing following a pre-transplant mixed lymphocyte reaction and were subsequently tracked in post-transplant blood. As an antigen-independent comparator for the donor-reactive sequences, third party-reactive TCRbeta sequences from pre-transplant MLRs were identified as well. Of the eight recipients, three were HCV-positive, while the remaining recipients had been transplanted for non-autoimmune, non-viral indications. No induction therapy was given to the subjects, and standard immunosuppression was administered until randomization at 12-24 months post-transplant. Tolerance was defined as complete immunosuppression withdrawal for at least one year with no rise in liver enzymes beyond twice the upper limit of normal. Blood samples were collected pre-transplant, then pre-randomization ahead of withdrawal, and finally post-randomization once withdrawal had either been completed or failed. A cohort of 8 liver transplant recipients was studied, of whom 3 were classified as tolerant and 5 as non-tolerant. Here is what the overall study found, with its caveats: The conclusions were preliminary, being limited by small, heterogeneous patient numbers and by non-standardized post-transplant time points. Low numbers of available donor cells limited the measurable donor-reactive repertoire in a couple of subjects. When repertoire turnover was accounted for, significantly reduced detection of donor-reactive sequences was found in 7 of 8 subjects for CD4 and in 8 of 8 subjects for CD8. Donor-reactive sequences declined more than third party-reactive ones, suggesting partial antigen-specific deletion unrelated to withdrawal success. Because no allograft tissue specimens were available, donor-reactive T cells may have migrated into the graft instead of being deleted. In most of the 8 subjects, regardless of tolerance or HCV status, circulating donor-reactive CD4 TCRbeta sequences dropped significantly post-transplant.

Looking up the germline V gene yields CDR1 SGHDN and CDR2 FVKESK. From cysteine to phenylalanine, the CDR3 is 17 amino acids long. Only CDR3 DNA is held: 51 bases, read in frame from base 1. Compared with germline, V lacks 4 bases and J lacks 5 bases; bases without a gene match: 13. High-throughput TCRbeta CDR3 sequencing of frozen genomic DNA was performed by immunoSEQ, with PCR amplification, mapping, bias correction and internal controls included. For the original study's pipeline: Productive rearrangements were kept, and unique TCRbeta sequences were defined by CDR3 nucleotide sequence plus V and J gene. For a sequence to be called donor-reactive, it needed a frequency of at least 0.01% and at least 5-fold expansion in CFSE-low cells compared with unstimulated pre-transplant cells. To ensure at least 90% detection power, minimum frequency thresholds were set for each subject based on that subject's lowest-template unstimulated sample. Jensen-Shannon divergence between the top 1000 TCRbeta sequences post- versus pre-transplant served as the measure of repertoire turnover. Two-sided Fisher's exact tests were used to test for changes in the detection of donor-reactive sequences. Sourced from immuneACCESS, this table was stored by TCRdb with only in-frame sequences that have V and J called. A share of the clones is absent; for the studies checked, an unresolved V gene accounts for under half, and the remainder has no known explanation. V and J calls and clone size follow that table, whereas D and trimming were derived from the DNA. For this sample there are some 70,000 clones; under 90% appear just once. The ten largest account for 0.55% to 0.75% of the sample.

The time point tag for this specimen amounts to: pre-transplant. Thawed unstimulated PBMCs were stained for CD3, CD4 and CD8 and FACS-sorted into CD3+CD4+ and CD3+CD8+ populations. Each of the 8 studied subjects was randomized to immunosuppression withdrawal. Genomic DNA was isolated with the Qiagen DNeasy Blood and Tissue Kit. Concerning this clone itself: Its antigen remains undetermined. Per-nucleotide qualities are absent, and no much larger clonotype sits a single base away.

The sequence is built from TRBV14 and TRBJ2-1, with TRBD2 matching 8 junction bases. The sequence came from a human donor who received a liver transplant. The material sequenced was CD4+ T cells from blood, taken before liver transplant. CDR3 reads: CASSLYGAGGPHNEQFF. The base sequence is TGTGCCAGCAGCCTGTATGGGGCGGGAGGTCCTCACAATGAGCAGTTCTTC. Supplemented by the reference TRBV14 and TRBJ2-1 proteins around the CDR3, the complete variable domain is EAGVTQFPSHSVIEKGQTVTLRCDPISGHDNLYWYRRVMGKEIKFLLHFVKESKQDESGMPNNRFLAERTGGTYSTLKVQPAELEDSGVYFCASSLYGAGGPHNEQFFGPGTRLTVL.